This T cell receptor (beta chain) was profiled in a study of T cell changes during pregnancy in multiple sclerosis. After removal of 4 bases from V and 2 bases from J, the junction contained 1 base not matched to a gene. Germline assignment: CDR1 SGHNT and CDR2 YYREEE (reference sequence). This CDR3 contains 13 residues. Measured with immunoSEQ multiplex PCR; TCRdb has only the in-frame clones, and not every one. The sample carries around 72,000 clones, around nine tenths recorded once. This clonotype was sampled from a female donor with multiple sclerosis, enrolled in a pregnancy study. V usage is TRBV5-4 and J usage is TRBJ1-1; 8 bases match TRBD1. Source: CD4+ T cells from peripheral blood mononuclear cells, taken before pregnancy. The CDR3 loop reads CASSGQGNTEAFF. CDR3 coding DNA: TGTGCCAGCAGCGGACAGGGTAACACTGAAGCTTTCTTT.